This note documents a single T cell receptor beta chain sequence. These data originate in a study of T cells in Graves' hyperthyroidism and ophthalmopathy. There are 14 residues in the CDR3. V lost 7 bases and J lost 3; bases outside the gene matches: 5. From germline, CDR1 is MNHEY and CDR2 SVGEGT. What was amplified from RNA transcripts were TCR beta CDR3 regions. The primer set for the first-round RT-PCR of the TCR CDR3 was HTBI. Via MiXCR, TCRdb re-called the multiplex PCR reads, giving one row per CDR3 protein. Here the sample spans some 720,000 distinct CDR3 sequences, about a sixth being singletons. Stable Graves' hyperthyroidism meant no ophthalmopathy progression within 18 months.

The clonotype was recovered from a young man with Graves' hyperthyroidism. Specimen: blood. The chain joins TRBV6-2 or TRBV6-3 to TRBJ2-1, with 8 bases aligning to TRBD2. CDR3 nucleotides: TGTGCCAGCAAGGATAGCGGGATCTACAATGAGCAGTTCTTC. Its protein is CASKDSGIYNEQFF.